This T cell receptor beta chain stems from a study of regulatory T cells in long-lasting Graves disease. Study-wide findings and caveats: Persistent Graves' patients had lower TCR diversity than newly diagnosed ones. New patients shared some 980 public clonotypes, and persistent patients shared more, with fewer than 3,500.

This CDR3 is 13 amino acids long. Germline CDR1 is MNHNS and CDR2 is SASEGT. Germline trimming cut 8 bases from V and 6 bases from J; bases unmatched to any gene: 9. Many counts were recorded for this clonotype. Its target is unknown. Building the TCR beta libraries relied on iRepertoire HTBI primers, and CDR3 regions underwent Arm-PCR. One entry per CDR3 protein results from TCRdb running MiXCR on the multiplex PCR reads. The sample lists a few hundred thousand distinct CDR3 sequences, roughly 14% seen once, with roughly a tenth in the top ten. Time point of the sample: newly diagnosed GD, antithyroid drugs for less than 3 months. RNA from PBMCs was the source of the TCR library. This sample also belongs to another study, concerning T cells in Graves' hyperthyroidism and ophthalmopathy.

The source material was peripheral blood mononuclear cells (PBMCs), sampled at new diagnosis, from a patient treated with antithyroid drugs. The genes are TRBV6-1 and TRBJ1-2; 7 bases are shared with TRBD1. The TCR comes from a man aged 25-45 years with Graves disease. The CDR3 spells CASLERGLDGYTF. For the CDR3, the DNA is TGTGCCAGCCTGGAGAGGGGGCTAGATGGCTACACCTTC.